This T cell receptor beta chain appears in the sequencing data of a study of blood T cell repertoires in COVID-19. Study summary: COVID-19 samples from acute and convalescent phases originated in the United States, Italy and Spain.

The germline V gene has CDR1 SGHVS and CDR2 FQNEAQ. CDR3 length equals 15 residues. J was trimmed by 3 bases and V by 5 bases; bases with no gene match: 6. Authors' methods: Quantification of nucleated cells was approximated via reference gene primer amplification. This table comes from immunoSEQ multiplex PCR, and its TCRdb copy is limited to in-frame clones, with some not included. V, J and clone size are taken as reported in that table, and D and trimming were inferred from the DNA itself. The data hold 100,000 to 150,000 clones, with about 86% observed a single time. The material sequenced was peripheral blood. The receptor was derived from a woman between 50 and 59 years old with acute or convalescent COVID-19. The chain employs TRBV7-8 and TRBJ1-1, with 10 nucleotides matching TRBD1. The CDR3 here is CASSRDRGHYTEAFF. The DNA of the CDR3 is TGTGCCAGCAGCCGAGACAGGGGGCATTACACTGAAGCTTTCTTT.